This entry lists 28 T cell receptor beta chains sequenced from one sample in a study of preoperative IRX-2 immunotherapy in early breast cancer (dated by TCRdb to about 2019). In light of the paper, this sample's treatment or condition label describes: preoperative locoregional IRX-2 cytokine immunotherapy. Libraries were made using the immunoSEQ multiplex PCR assay. TCRdb's version of the immuneACCESS table is confined to in-frame rearrangements and falls short of the full clone set. An unresolved V gene accounts for under half of the shortfall where checked; the remainder is of unknown origin. In this sample the table shows about 42,000 clones, approximately 80% of which occur a single time. The ten largest clones represent roughly 1.1% of the sample. The sequencing here drew on tumor tissue, taken after IRX-2 immunotherapy. The receptors come from a human donor with breast cancer.

The V call is TRBV6-8, the J call TRBJ1-5; D remains unclear. This CDR3 has 13 residues. Trimming took off 6 bases at V and 5 bases at J, with 11 bases between the two ends. Germline V CDR1 and CDR2: MNHGY, SAAAGT. CDR3 residues: CASRGSVHQPQHF. Here the CDR3 DNA reads TGTGCCAGCAGGGGGTCGGTCCATCAGCCCCAGCATTTT.

The CDR3 region is CASSRQGPRDTQYF. DNA of the CDR3: TGTGCCAGCAGTCGCCAGGGCCCCAGGGATACGCAGTATTTT. The chain employs TRBV6-8 and TRBJ2-3; tentative D call: TRBD1 (5 bases). The CDR3 extends over 14 amino acids. V lost 5 bases and J 6 bases, leaving 15 bases between the germline ends. Germline-derived CDR1 and CDR2 are MNHGY and SAAAGT.

V is TRBV9 and J is TRBJ2-2; D ambiguous. Germline lookup yields CDR1 SGDLS and CDR2 YYNGEE. V lost 9 bases to trimming and J lost 3 bases, with 9 bases between them. The CDR3 totals 12 residues. CDR3 amino acids: CATSVYTGELFF. As DNA, the CDR3 is TGTGCCACCTCCGTATACACCGGGGAGCTGTTTTTT.

This clone was detected only a few times. CDR3 sequence: CATSSPGGGSWEQYF. CDR3 coding DNA: TGTGCCACCAGCTCCCCAGGTGGGGGGTCATGGGAGCAGTACTTC. The chain couples TRBV15 to TRBJ2-7; maybe TRBD2 (6 bases). Between the trimmed V and J ends, which lost 5 bases and 7 bases, there was a span of 21 bases. The CDR3 has 15 residues. Per germline, CDR1 LNHNV and CDR2 YYDKDF (reference sequence).

This chain joins TRBV7-6 and TRBJ1-2; a weak D match, TRBD1 (6 bases). The germline CDR1 and CDR2 sequences are SGHVS and FNYEAQ. The CDR3 contains 18 residues. V lost 7 bases, J lost 8 bases, and 32 bases lay in between. Here the CDR3 reads CASTSPRDDRPTYDGYTF. CDR3 in DNA: TGTGCCAGCACCTCACCGCGGGACGACAGGCCAACCTATGACGGCTACACCTTC. Using reference TRBV7-6 and TRBJ1-2 for the parts outside the CDR3, the full variable domain is GAGVSQSPRYKVTKRGQDVALRCDPISGHVSLYWYRQALGQGPEFLTYFNYEAQQDKSGLPNDRFSAERPEGSISTLTIQRTEQRDSAMYRCASTSPRDDRPTYDGYTFGSGTRLTVV.

This clone was seen once. The rearrangement links TRBV6-8 to TRBJ2-6; TRBD1 aligns across 7 bases. The V gene end was trimmed by 10 bases and the J gene end by 2 bases; junction bases not matched to a gene: 14. The CDR3 length is 17 residues. Germline loops: CDR1 MNHGY, CDR2 SAAAGT. For the CDR3, the DNA is TGTGCCATCAGCCTACAGGGGCCGTCAGCTGGGGCCAACGTCCTGACTTTC. It specifies CAISLQGPSAGANVLTF.

The V call is TRBV6-8, the J call TRBJ2-1; 12 bases line up with TRBD2. Germline V lookup: CDR1 MNHGY, CDR2 SAAAGT. CDR3 length: 18 residues. Trimming cost V 5 bases and J 7 bases; bases outside gene matches: 15. DNA for the CDR3: TGTGCCAGCAGTGAGCGGGCTAGCGGGAGGGGTCCGTCTAATGAGCAGTTCTTC. Translated, it gives CASSERASGRGPSNEQFF.

V usage is TRBV10-3 and J usage is TRBJ1-5; D unclear. Germline V gene data show CDR1 as ENHRY and CDR2 as SYGVKD. The germline V and J ends were trimmed by 3 bases and 7 bases, with 10 bases remaining between them. CDR3 length equals 13 residues. CDR3 in amino acids: CAISEEGWQPQHF. The CDR3 DNA reads as TGTGCCATCAGTGAAGAGGGTTGGCAGCCCCAGCATTTT.

The chain joins TRBV19 to TRBJ1-2; D perhaps matches TRBD1 (6 bases). Trimming removed 7 bases at V and 3 bases at J, with 18 bases between. The CDR3 has 15 amino acids. Germline values: CDR1 LNHDA, CDR2 SQIVND (reference sequence). The CDR3 DNA follows: TGTGCCAGTACCGATCGGATGGGGGGCTACTATGGCTACACCTTC. It codes for CASTDRMGGYYGYTF.

The rearrangement links TRBV5-1 to TRBJ1-2; D ambiguous. CDR3 size: 15 residues. The V gene's germline CDR1 is SGHRS and CDR2 YFSETQ. V was trimmed by 1 base and J by 2 bases, leaving 12 bases between them. CDR3 bases: TGCGCCAGCAGCTTGACCGGCAGCTCCAACTATGGCTACACCTTC. Translated, it gives CASSLTGSSNYGYTF.

The V and J genes are TRBV12-5 and TRBJ2-6; D gene unclear. V was shortened by 6 bases and J by 0 bases, with 9 bases between the two germline ends. Germline CDR1 reads LGHNT; CDR2 reads FRNRAP. This CDR3 has 15 residues. CDR3 DNA sequence: TGTGCTAGTGGCCCCACGCACTCTGGGGCCAACGTCCTGACTTTC. Amino acid sequence: CASGPTHSGANVLTF.

The V call is TRBV30, the J call TRBJ2-7; D remains unclear. V was cut by 0 bases and J by 3 bases, with 15 bases left in between. The CDR3 sequence is 15 residues long. Germline V gene data show CDR1 as GTSNPN and CDR2 as SVGIG (reference sequence). CDR3 region: CAWSVGAGQVYEQYF. DNA of the CDR3: TGTGCCTGGAGTGTAGGAGCCGGTCAGGTCTACGAGCAGTACTTC.

J is TRBJ2-7 and V is TRBV5-1, with 7 bases matching TRBD2. The trim removed 3 bases at V and 6 bases at J, leaving 15 bases unmatched. The germline CDR1 and CDR2 sequences are SGHRS and YFSETQ. The CDR3 contains 16 residues. The CDR3, as DNA: TGCGCCAGCAGCTACGCCCGAATGGGGAGGGCTAGCGAGCAGTACTTC. Its protein is CASSYARMGRASEQYF.

The rearrangement links TRBV5-1 to TRBJ2-2; D might be TRBD1 (5 bases). This CDR3 spans 14 amino acids. Trimming took off 2 bases at V and 6 bases at J, with 11 bases between the two ends. Looked up from germline, CDR1 is SGHRS and CDR2 is YFSETQ. The CDR3, as DNA: TGCGCCAGCAGCTTAACTCAGGGTTCCGGGGAGCTGTTTTTT. Amino acid sequence: CASSLTQGSGELFF.

The chain uses TRBV14 and TRBJ1-3, with unresolved D. Germline V gives CDR1 SGHDN, CDR2 FVKESK. This CDR3 is 11 amino acids long. V shed 2 bases and J shed 11 bases, with 7 bases lying between them. The CDR3 sequence: CASSQNWSIYF. CDR3 DNA sequence: TGTGCCAGCAGCCAAAACTGGTCCATATATTTT.

V gene TRBV28 combines with J gene TRBJ2-2, with D hard to call. The CDR3 extends over 13 amino acids. Looked up from germline, CDR1 is MDHEN and CDR2 is SYDVKM. Trimming stripped 7 bases from V and 8 bases from J, with 14 bases between. In DNA, the CDR3 is TGTGCCAGCATAAAGTTTTCCACGGGGGAGCTGTTTTTT. The encoded protein is CASIKFSTGELFF.

The chain carries TRBV19 and TRBJ2-1; no definite D call. CDR1 and CDR2 (germline): LNHDA, SQIVND (reference sequence). Trimming removed 4 bases from V and 5 bases from J, with 15 bases in between. CDR3 length: 15 amino acids. The CDR3, as DNA: TGTGCCAGTAGTACGCAGCAACCTTCACACAATGAGCAGTTCTTC. Translation: CASSTQQPSHNEQFF. Filled out from reference TRBV19 and TRBJ2-1, the complete variable domain reads DGGITQSPKYLFRKEGQNVTLSCEQNLNHDAMYWYRQDPGQGLRLIYYSQIVNDFQKGDIAEGYSVSREKKESFPLTVTSAQKNPTAFYLCASSTQQPSHNEQFFGPGTRLTVL.

This clone was seen a few times. The chain recombines TRBV11-3 with TRBJ2-1; 7 nucleotides agree with TRBD2. There are 15 residues in the CDR3. The germline gives CDR1 SGHNT, CDR2 YENEEA. Trimming cost V 2 bases and J 0 bases; bases outside gene matches: 1. The CDR3 DNA follows: TGTGCCAGCAGCTTAACGGGGGGCTCCTACAATGAGCAGTTCTTC. Translation gives CASSLTGGSYNEQFF.

This clone occurred once. The chain is built from TRBV5-1 and TRBJ1-2; 8 bases are shared with TRBD1. Germline values: CDR1 SGHRS, CDR2 YFSETQ. This CDR3 comprises 14 residues. V trimming: 5 bases; J trimming: 2 bases; junction bases outside the gene matches: 5. The CDR3 region has the DNA TGCGCCAGCAGGGTAAACAGGGGGAACTATGGCTACACCTTC. This gives the protein CASRVNRGNYGYTF.

This sequence joins TRBV1 and TRBJ1-2; the table names TRBD1, a call not compared with the DNA. TRBV1 is noted as a pseudogene. This CDR3 has 14 residues. The CDR3 sequence is CASSQDTGWYGYTF. CDR3 DNA: TGCGCCAGCAGCCAAGATACAGGGTGGTATGGCTACACCTTC.

This chain joins TRBV6-8 and TRBJ2-5, with a tentative D call TRBD2 (7 bases). The CDR3 sequence is 13 residues long. CDR1 MNHGY and CDR2 SAAAGT come from the germline V gene. V shed 5 bases and J shed 4 bases, with 11 bases lying between them. CDR3 bases: TGTGCCAGCAGTACGGCGGGGGCAGAGACCCAGTACTTC. This gives the protein CASSTAGAETQYF.

The sample holds a few counts of this clone. The chain joins TRBV19 to TRBJ2-4; D remains ambiguous. Germline CDR1 reads LNHDA; CDR2 reads SQIVND (reference sequence). The V gene lost 6 bases and the J gene lost 5 bases, with 8 bases spanning the gap. The CDR3 is 12 amino acids. In DNA, the CDR3 is TGTGCCAGTAGCAACAGCCAAAACATTCAGTACTTC. It translates to CASSNSQNIQYF. The full variable domain, rest sourced from reference TRBV19 and TRBJ2-4, is DGGITQSPKYLFRKEGQNVTLSCEQNLNHDAMYWYRQDPGQGLRLIYYSQIVNDFQKGDIAEGYSVSREKKESFPLTVTSAQKNPTAFYLCASSNSQNIQYFGAGTRLSVL.

The J gene is TRBJ1-2, the V gene TRBV29-1; D remains ambiguous. The CDR3 length is 14 residues. Germline assignment: CDR1 SQVTM and CDR2 ANQGSEA. V lost 2 bases, J lost 3 bases, and 13 bases lay in between. Here the CDR3 reads CSVESRQAHYGYTF. The CDR3 DNA is TGCAGCGTTGAATCACGCCAGGCCCACTATGGCTACACCTTC.

This clone has only a few counts. In DNA, the CDR3 is TGTGCCATCAGTGAGGGTTCGATCCAACATGGCTACACCTTC. This translates into CAISEGSIQHGYTF. V and J are TRBV10-3 and TRBJ1-2; D remains unclear. There are 14 residues in the CDR3. Germline CDR1 and CDR2: ENHRY and SYGVKD. V was pared by 2 bases and J by 6 bases, with 13 bases between.

This clone is a singleton in its sample. This chain links TRBV19 with TRBJ2-7; TRBD2 might be the D (7 bases). V gave up 4 bases and J gave up 5 bases, with 18 bases separating them. Germline CDR1 and CDR2: LNHDA and SQIVND (reference sequence). This CDR3 has 15 amino acids. In DNA, the CDR3 is TGTGCCAGTAGTACTCCCCCCGGGGGGCCCGACGAGCAGTACTTC. Protein: CASSTPPGGPDEQYF. The whole variable domain, filled in from reference TRBV19 and TRBJ2-7, reads DGGITQSPKYLFRKEGQNVTLSCEQNLNHDAMYWYRQDPGQGLRLIYYSQIVNDFQKGDIAEGYSVSREKKESFPLTVTSAQKNPTAFYLCASSTPPGGPDEQYFGPGTRLTVT.

This sequence joins TRBV15 and TRBJ2-3; D is possibly TRBD1 (5 bases). CDR3 size: 15 residues. Germline loops: CDR1 LNHNV, CDR2 YYDKDF (reference sequence). The V and J ends lost 4 bases and 2 bases respectively, with 13 bases between them. The CDR3 region is CATSKFYRHTDTQYF. The CDR3 coding sequence is TGTGCCACCAGCAAATTTTACAGGCACACAGATACGCAGTATTTT.

This clone was found a few times. The V gene is TRBV7-5, the J gene TRBJ2-3; the D call in the table, TRBD2, was not verified against the DNA. TRBV7-5 represents a pseudogene. The CDR3 is made up of 16 amino acids. The CDR3 DNA follows: TGTGCCAGCAGCTTCCCCCCAAGATCCTACACAGATACGCAGTATTTT. Its translation: CASSFPPRSYTDTQYF.

The V and J genes are TRBV7-1 and TRBJ2-7, with 9 bases lining up with TRBD2. TRBV7-1 is filed as an ORF, its function uncertain. The CDR3 extends over 14 amino acids. With 5 bases clipped from V and 4 bases from J, the junction kept 6 bases outside the gene matches. CDR3 DNA: TGTGCCAGCAGCAGACAGCGGGAGGATTACGAGCAGTACTTC. It yields the protein CASSRQREDYEQYF.